This T cell receptor (beta chain) was recorded in a study of beta chain features in type 1 diabetes. Notes on the study in general: Because the template was cDNA, high-expressing cells might be over-represented.

The germline CDR1 and CDR2 sequences are LNHDA and SQIVND (reference sequence). The CDR3 has 14 residues. Trimming removed 3 bases at V and 5 bases at J, with 13 bases between. Sorted populations all had greater than 95% purity. This clone occurred a few times. The antigen is unknown. The authors reverse transcribed all of the isolated RNA, so sequencing captured expressed TCRB transcripts. The study sequenced naive, central memory and regulatory T cell samples to an average of around 3.5 million reads. Clones were read by immunoSEQ multiplex PCR, and TCRdb kept only the in-frame ones, dropping some. The table records 400,000 to 500,000 clones, about 14% of them present only once.

Material: naive CD4+ T cells from blood. J is TRBJ1-1 and V is TRBV19, with D hard to call. The sequence derives from a man aged 25 to 40 in good health. CDR3 sequence reads: CASSIPGIRTEAFF. The CDR3 nucleotides are TGTGCCAGTAGTATCCCGGGGATTCGGACTGAAGCTTTCTTT.